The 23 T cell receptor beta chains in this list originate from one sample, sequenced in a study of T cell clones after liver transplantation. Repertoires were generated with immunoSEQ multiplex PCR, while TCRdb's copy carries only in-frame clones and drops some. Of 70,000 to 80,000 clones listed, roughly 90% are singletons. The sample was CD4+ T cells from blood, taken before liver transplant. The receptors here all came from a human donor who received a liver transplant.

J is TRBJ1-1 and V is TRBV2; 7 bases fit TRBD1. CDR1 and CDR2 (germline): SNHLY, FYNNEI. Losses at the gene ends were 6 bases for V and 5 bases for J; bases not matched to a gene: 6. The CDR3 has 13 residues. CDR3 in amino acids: CASRGQIDTEAFF. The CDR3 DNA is TGTGCCAGCAGGGGACAGATTGATACTGAAGCTTTCTTT.

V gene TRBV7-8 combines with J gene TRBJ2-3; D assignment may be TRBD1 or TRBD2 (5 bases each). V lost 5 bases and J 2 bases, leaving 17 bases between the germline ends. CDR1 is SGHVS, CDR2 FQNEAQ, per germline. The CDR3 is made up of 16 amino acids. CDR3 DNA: TGTGCCAGCAGCCCTCGGGACCCGCCGATCACAGATACGCAGTATTTT. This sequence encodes CASSPRDPPITDTQYF.

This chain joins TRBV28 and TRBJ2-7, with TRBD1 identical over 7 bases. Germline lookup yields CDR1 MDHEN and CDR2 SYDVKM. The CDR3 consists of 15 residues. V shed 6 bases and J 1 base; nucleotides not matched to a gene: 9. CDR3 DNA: TGTGCCAGCAGGGGAACAGGGGTCCGATCCTACGAGCAGTACTTC. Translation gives CASRGTGVRSYEQYF.

CDR3 sequence: CASSPPNMNTEAFF. CDR3 nucleotides: TGTGCCAGCAGCCCTCCCAATATGAACACTGAAGCTTTCTTT. The rearrangement joins TRBV28 to TRBJ1-1; D remains unclear. Germline CDR1 is MDHEN and CDR2 is SYDVKM. This CDR3 has 14 amino acids. Trimming cost V 6 bases and J 0 bases, with 11 bases left between them.

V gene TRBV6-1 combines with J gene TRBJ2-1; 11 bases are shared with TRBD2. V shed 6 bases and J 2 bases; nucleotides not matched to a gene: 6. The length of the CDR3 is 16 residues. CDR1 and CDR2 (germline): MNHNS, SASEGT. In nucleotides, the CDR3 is TGTGCCAGCAGGGAACCTAGCGGGGGGCCCTACAATGAGCAGTTCTTC. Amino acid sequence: CASREPSGGPYNEQFF.

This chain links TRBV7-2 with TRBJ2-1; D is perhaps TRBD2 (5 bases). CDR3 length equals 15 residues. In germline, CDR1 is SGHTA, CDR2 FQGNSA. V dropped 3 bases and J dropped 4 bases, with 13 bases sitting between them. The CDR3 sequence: CASSFRADPYNEQFF. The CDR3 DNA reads TGTGCCAGCAGCTTTCGAGCGGATCCTTACAATGAGCAGTTCTTC.

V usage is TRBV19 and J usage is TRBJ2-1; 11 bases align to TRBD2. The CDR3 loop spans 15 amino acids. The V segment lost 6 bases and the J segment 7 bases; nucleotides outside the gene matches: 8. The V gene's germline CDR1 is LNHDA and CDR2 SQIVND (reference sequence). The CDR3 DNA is TGTGCCAGTAGAGATAGCGGGAGGGCGTCGAATGAGCAGTTCTTC. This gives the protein CASRDSGRASNEQFF.

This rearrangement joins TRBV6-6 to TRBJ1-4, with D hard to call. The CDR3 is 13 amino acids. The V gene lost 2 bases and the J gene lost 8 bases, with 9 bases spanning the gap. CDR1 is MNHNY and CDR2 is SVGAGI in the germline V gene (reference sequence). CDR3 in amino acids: CASSYGVSEKLFF. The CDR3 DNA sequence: TGTGCCAGCAGTTACGGGGTATCAGAAAAACTGTTTTTT.

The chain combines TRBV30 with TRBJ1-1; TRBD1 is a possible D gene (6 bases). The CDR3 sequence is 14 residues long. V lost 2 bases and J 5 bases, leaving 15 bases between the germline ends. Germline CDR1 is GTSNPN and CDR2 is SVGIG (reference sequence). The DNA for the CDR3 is TGTGCCTGGAGTCTCCGCGGAGGGGGGACTGAAGCTTTCTTT. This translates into CAWSLRGGGTEAFF.

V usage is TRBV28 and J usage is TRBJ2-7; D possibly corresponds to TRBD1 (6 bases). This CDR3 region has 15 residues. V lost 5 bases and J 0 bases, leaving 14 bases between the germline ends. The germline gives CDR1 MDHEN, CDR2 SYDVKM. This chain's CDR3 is CASSIPGASSYEQYF. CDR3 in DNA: TGTGCCAGCAGTATCCCAGGGGCAAGCTCCTACGAGCAGTACTTC. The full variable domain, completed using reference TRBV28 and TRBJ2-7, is DVKVTQSSRYLVKRTGEKVFLECVQDMDHENMFWYRQDPGLGLRLIYFSYDVKMKEKGDIPEGYSVSREKKERFSLILESASTNQTSMYLCASSIPGASSYEQYFGPGTRLTVT.

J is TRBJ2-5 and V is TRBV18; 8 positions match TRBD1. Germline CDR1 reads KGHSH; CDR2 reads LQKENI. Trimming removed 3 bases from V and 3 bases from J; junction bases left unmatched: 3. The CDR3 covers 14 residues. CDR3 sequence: CASSPGQGEETQYF. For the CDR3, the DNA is TGTGCCAGCTCACCCGGACAGGGCGAAGAGACCCAGTACTTC. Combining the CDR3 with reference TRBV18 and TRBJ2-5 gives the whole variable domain NAGVMQNPRHLVRRRGQEARLRCSPMKGHSHVYWYRQLPEEGLKFMVYLQKENIIDESGMPKERFSAEFPKEGPSILRIQQVVRGDSAAYFCASSPGQGEETQYFGPGTRLLVL.

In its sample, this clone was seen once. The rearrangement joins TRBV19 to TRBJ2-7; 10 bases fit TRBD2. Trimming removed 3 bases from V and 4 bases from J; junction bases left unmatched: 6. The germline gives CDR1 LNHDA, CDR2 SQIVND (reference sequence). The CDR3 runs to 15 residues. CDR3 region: CASSMTLAGAYEQYF. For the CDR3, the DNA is TGTGCCAGTAGTATGACTCTAGCGGGAGCTTACGAGCAGTACTTC.

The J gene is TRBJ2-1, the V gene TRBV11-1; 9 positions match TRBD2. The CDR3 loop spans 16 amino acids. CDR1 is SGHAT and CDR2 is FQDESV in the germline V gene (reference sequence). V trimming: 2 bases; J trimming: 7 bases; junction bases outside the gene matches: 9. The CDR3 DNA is TGTGCCAGCAGCTTATTCTCGTCGAGCGGGAGGAATGAGCAGTTCTTC. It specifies CASSLFSSSGRNEQFF. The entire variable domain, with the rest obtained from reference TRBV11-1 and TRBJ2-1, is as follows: EAEVAQSPRYKITEKSQAVAFWCDPISGHATLYWYRQILGQGPELLVQFQDESVVDDSQLPKDRFSAERLKGVDSTLKIQPAELGDSAMYLCASSLFSSSGRNEQFFGPGTRLTVL.

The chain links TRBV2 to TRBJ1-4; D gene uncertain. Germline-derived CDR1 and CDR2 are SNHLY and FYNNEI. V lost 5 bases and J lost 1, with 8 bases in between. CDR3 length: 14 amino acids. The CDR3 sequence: CASSRARTNEKLFF. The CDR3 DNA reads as TGTGCCAGCAGTCGGGCGAGAACTAATGAAAAACTGTTTTTT. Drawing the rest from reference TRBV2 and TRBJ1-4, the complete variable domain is EPEVTQTPSHQVTQMGQEVILRCVPISNHLYFYWYRQILGQKVEFLVSFYNNEISEKSEIFDDQFSVERPDGSNFTLKIRSTKLEDSAMYFCASSRARTNEKLFFGSGTQLSVL.

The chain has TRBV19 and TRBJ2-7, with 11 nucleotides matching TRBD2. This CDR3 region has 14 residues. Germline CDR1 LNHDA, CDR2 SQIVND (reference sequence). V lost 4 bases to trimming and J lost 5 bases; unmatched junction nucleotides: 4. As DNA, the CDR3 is TGTGCCAGTAGTACGACTAGCGGGACCCACGAGCAGTACTTC. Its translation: CASSTTSGTHEQYF.

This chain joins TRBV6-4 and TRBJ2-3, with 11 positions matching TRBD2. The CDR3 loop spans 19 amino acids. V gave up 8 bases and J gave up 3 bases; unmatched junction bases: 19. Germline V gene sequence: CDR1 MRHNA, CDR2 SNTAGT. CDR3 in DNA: TGTGCCAGCTACTGGGACAGGCTAACTAGCGGGAGATGGACAGATACGCAGTATTTT. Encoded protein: CASYWDRLTSGRWTDTQYF.

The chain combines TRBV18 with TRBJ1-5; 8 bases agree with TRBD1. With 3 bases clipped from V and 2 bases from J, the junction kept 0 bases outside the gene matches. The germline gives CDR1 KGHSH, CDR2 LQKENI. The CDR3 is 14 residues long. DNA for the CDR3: TGTGCCAGCTCACCGGGACAGGGCAATCAGCCCCAGCATTTT. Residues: CASSPGQGNQPQHF. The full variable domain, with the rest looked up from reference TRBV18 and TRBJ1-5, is NAGVMQNPRHLVRRRGQEARLRCSPMKGHSHVYWYRQLPEEGLKFMVYLQKENIIDESGMPKERFSAEFPKEGPSILRIQQVVRGDSAAYFCASSPGQGNQPQHFGDGTRLSIL.

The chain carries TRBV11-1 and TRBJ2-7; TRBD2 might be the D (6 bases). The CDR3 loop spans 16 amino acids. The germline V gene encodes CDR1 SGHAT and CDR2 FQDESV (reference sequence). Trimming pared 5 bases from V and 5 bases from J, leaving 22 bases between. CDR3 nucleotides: TGTGCCAGCAGCGGTCACGGAGCGGGCACGGCCAACGAGCAGTACTTC. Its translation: CASSGHGAGTANEQYF.

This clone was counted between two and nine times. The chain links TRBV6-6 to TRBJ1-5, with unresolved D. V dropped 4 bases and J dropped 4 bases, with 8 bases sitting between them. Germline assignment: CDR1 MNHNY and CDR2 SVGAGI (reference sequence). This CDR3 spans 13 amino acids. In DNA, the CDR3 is TGTGCCAGCAGTTTCATGGTAAATCAGCCCCAGCATTTT. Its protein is CASSFMVNQPQHF.

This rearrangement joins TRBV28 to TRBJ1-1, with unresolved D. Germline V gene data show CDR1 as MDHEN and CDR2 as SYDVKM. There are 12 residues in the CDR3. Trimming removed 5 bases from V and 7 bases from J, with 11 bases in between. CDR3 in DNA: TGTGCCAGCAGTCCACAAGGGTTTGAAGCTTTCTTT. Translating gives CASSPQGFEAFF.

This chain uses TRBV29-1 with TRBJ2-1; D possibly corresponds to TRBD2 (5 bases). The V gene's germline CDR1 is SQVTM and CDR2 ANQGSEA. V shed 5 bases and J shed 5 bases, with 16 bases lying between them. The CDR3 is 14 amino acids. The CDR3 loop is CSVFSAQKDNEQFF. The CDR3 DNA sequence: TGCAGCGTTTTTAGCGCGCAGAAAGACAATGAGCAGTTCTTC.

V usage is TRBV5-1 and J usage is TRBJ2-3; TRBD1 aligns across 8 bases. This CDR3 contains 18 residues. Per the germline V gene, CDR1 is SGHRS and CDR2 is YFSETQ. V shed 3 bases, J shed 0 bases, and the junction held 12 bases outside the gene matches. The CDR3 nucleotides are TGCGCCAGCAGCTCCGGACAGGGATGGAGCCTTAGCACAGATACGCAGTATTTT. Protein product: CASSSGQGWSLSTDTQYF.

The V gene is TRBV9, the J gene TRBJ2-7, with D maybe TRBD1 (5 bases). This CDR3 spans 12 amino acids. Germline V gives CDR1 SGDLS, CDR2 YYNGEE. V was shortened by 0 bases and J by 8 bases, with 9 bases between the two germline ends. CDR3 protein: CASSVEEDKQYF. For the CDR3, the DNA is TGTGCCAGCAGCGTAGAAGAGGACAAGCAGTACTTC.